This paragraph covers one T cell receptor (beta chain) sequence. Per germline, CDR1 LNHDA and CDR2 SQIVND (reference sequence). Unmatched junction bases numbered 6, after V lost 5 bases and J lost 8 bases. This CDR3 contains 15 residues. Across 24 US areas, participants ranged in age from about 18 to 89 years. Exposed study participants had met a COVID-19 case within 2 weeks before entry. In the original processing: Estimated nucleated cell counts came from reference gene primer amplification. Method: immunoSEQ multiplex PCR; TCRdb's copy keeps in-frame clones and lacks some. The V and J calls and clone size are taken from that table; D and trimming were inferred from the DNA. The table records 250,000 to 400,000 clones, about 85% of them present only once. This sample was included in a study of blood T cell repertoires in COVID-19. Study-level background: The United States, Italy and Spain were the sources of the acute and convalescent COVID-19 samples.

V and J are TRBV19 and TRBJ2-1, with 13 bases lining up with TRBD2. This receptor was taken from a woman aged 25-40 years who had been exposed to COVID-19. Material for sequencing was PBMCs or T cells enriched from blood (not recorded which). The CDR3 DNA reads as TGTGCCAGTAGTGTCGGGACTAGCGGGACGGATGAGCAGTTCTTC. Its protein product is CASSVGTSGTDEQFF.